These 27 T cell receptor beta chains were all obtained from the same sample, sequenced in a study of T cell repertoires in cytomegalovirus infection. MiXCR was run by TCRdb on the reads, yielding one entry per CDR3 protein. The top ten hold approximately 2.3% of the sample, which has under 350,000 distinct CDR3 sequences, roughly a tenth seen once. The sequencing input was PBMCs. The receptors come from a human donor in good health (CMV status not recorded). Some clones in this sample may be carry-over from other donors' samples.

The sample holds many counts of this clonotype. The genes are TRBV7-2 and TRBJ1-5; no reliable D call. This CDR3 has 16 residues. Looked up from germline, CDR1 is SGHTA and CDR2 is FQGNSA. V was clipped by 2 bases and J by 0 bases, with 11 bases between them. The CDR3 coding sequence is TGTGCCAGCAGCTTAAGTAGGGCAAATAGCAATCAGCCCCAGCATTTT. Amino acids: CASSLSRANSNQPQHF.

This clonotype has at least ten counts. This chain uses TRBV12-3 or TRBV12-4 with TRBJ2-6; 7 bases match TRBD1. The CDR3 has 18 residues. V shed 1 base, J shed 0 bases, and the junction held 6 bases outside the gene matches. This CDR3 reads CASSLVTGPGSGANVLTF. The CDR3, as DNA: TGTGCCAGCAGTTTAGTGACAGGGCCCGGCTCTGGGGCCAACGTCCTGACTTTC.

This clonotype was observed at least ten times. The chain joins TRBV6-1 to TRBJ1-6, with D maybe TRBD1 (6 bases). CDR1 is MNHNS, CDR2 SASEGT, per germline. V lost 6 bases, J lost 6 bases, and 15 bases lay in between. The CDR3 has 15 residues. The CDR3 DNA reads TGTGCCAGCAGGGGCCGGGCAGGGGCTAATTCACCCCTCCACTTT. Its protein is CASRGRAGANSPLHF.

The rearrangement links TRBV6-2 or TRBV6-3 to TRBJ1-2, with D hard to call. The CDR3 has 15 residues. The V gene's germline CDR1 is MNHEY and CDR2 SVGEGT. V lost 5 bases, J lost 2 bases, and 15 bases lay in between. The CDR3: CASSGALPTNYGYTF. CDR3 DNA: TGTGCCAGCAGTGGCGCCCTCCCGACCAACTATGGCTACACCTTC.

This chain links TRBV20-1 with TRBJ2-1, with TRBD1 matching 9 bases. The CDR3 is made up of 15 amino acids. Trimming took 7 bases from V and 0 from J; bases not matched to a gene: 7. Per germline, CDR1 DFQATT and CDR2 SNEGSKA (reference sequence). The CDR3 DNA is TGCAGTGTCGCCCGGGGACAGGGCTCCTACAATGAGCAGTTCTTC. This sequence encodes CSVARGQGSYNEQFF.

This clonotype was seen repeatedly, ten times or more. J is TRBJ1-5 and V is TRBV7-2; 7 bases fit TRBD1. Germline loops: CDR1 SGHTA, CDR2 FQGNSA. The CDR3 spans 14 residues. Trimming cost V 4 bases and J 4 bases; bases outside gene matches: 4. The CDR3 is CASSSGTVNQPQHF. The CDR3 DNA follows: TGTGCCAGCAGCTCAGGGACAGTTAATCAGCCCCAGCATTTT.

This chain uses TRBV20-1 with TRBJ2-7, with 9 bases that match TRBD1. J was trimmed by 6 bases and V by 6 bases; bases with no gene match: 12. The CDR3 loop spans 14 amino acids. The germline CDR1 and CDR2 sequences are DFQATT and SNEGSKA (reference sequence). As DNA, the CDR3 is TGCAGTGCCCTGACCGGGACAGGGTTTTTCGAGCAGTACTTC. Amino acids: CSALTGTGFFEQYF.

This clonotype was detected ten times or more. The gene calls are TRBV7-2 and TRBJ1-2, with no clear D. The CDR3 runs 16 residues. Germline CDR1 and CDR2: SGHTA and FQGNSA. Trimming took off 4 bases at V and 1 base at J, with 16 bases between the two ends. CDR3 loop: CASSSAQPRLNYGYTF. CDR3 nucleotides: TGTGCCAGCAGCTCCGCCCAACCAAGACTTAACTATGGCTACACCTTC.

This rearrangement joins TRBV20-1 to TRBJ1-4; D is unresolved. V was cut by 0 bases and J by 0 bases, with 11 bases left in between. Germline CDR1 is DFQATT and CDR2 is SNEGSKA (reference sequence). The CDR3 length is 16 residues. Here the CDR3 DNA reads TGCAGTGCTAGAGACTTTATTTCTGCAACTAATGAAAAACTGTTTTTT. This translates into CSARDFISATNEKLFF.

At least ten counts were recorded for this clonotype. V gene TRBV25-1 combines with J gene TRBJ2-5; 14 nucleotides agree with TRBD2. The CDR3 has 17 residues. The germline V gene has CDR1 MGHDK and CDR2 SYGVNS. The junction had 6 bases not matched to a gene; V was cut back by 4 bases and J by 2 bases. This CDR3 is CASSVRGTSGGQETQYF. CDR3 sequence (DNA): TGTGCCAGCAGTGTAAGGGGGACTAGCGGGGGACAAGAGACCCAGTACTTC.

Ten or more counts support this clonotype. The CDR3 here is CASSTRNEQFF. The CDR3 bases are TGTGCCAGTAGTACCCGGAATGAGCAGTTCTTC. The V gene is TRBV19, the J gene TRBJ2-1, with no clear D. CDR3 length: 11 residues. Trimming stripped 4 bases from V and 7 bases from J, with 5 bases between. Germline CDR1 LNHDA, CDR2 SQIVND (reference sequence). The entire variable domain, with the rest obtained from reference TRBV19 and TRBJ2-1, is as follows: DGGITQSPKYLFRKEGQNVTLSCEQNLNHDAMYWYRQDPGQGLRLIYYSQIVNDFQKGDIAEGYSVSREKKESFPLTVTSAQKNPTAFYLCASSTRNEQFFGPGTRLTVL.

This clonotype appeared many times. In DNA, the CDR3 is TGTGCCAGCAGCCCTAGAACCCTGAACACCGGGGAGCTGTTTTTT. Translation: CASSPRTLNTGELFF. This chain connects TRBV7-6 to TRBJ2-2; D gene ambiguous. Per germline, CDR1 SGHVS and CDR2 FNYEAQ. The V gene lost 5 bases and the J gene lost 1 base, with 11 bases spanning the gap. This CDR3 comprises 15 residues.

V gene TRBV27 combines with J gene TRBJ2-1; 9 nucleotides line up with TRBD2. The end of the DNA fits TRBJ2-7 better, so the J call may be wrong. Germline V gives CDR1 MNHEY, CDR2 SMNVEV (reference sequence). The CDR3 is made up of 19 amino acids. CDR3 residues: CASSKTGTSKSLLSDEQYF. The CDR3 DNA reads TGTGCCAGCAGCAAGACCGGGACTAGCAAGTCACTCCTTAGCGACGAGCAGTACTTC.

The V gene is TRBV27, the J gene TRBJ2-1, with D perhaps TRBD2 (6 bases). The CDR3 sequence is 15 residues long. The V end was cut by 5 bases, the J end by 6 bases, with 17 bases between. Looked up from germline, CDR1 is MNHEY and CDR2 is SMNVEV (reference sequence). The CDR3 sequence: CASSGTWQGGNEQFF. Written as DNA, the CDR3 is TGTGCCAGCAGTGGTACGTGGCAGGGAGGCAATGAGCAGTTCTTC.

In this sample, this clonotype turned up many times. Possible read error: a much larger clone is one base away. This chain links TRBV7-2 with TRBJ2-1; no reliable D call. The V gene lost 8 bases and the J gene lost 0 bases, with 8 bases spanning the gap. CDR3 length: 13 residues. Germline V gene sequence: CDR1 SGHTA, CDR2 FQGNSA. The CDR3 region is CASRPSSYNEQFF. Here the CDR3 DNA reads TGTGCCAGCCGCCCGAGCTCCTACAATGAGCAGTTCTTC.

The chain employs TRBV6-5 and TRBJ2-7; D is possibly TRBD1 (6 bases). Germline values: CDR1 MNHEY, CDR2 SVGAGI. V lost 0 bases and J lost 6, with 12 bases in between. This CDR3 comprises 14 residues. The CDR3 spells CASSYSPGEIEQYF. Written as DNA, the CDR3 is TGTGCCAGCAGTTACTCTCCAGGGGAAATCGAGCAGTACTTC.

For the CDR3, the DNA is TGCAGTGCTAGTGGGGTTTTAACAGATACGCAGTATTTT. Translating it yields CSASGVLTDTQYF. V is TRBV20-1 and J is TRBJ2-3; unclear D gene. CDR3 length: 13 residues. V was clipped by 3 bases and J by 3 bases, with 10 bases between them. Germline V gene sequence: CDR1 DFQATT, CDR2 SNEGSKA (reference sequence).

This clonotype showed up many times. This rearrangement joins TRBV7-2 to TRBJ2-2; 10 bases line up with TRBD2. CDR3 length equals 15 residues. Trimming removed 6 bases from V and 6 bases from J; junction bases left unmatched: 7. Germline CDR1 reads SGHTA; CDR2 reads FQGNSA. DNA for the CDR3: TGTGCCAGCAGAGAGCGGGGGGGCCTTCCCGGGGAGCTGTTTTTT. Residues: CASRERGGLPGELFF.

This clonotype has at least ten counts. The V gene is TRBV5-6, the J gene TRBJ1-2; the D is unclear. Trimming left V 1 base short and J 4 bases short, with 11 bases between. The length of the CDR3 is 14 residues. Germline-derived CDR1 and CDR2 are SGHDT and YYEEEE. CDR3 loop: CASSLPGRFYGYTF. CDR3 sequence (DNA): TGTGCCAGCAGCTTGCCCGGGAGGTTCTATGGCTACACCTTC.

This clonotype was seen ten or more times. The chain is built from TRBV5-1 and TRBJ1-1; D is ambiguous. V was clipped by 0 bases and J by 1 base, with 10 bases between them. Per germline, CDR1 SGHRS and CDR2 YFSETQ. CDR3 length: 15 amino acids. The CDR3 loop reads CASSLEGRWNTEAFF. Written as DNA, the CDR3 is TGCGCCAGCAGCTTGGAGGGCAGGTGGAACACTGAAGCTTTCTTT.

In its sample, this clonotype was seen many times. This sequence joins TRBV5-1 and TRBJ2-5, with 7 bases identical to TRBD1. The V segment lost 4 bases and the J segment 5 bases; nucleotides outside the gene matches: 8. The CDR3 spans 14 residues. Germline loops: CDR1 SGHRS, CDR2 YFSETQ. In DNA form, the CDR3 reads TGCGCCAGCAGCCTCGGACAGGTCCGGGAGACCCAGTACTTC. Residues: CASSLGQVRETQYF.

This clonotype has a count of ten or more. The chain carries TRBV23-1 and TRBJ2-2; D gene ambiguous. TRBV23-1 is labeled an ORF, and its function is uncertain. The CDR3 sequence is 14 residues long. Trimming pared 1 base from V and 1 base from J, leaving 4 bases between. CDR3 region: CASSQWENTGELFF. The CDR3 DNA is TGCGCCAGCAGTCAATGGGAGAACACCGGGGAGCTGTTTTTT.

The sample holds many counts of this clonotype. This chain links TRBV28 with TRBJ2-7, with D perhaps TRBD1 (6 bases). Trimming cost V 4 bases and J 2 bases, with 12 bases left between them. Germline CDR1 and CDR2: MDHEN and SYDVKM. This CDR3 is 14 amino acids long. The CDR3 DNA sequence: TGTGCCAGCAGTTCGGGACAACTACCCTACGAGCAGTACGTC. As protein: CASSSGQLPYEQYV.

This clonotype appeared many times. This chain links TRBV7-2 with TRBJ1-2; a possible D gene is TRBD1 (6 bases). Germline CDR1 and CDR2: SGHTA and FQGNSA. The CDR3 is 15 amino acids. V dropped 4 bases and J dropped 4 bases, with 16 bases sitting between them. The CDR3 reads CASSSNGGAVYGYTF. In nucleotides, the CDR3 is TGTGCCAGCAGCTCCAATGGGGGGGCCGTCTATGGCTACACCTTC.

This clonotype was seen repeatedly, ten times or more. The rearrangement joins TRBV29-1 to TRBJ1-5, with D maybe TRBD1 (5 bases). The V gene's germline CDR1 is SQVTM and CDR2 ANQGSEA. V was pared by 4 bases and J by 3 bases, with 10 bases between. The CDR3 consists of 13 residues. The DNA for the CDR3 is TGCAGCGTTGGGGGGGGGGACAATCAGCCCCAGCATTTT. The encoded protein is CSVGGGDNQPQHF. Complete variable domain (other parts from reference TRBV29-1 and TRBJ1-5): SAVISQKPSRDICQRGTSLTIQCQVDSQVTMMFWYRQQPGQSLTLIATANQGSEATYESGFVIDKFPISRPNLTFSTLTVSNMSPEDSSIYLCSVGGGDNQPQHFGDGTRLSIL.

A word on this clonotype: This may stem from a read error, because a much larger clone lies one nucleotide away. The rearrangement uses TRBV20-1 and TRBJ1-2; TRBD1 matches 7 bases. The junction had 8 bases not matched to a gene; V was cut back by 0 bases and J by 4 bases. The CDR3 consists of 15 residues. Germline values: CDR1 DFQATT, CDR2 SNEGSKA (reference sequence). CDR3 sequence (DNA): TGCAGTGCTAGAGATGATAACAGGGGAACCTATGGCTACACCTTC. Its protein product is CSARDDNRGTYGYTF.

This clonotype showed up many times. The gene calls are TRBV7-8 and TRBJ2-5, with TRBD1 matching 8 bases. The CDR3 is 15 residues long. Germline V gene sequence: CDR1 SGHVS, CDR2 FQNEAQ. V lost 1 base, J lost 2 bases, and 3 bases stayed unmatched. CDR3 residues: CASSLGQGWQETQYF. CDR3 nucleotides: TGTGCCAGCAGCTTAGGACAGGGGTGGCAAGAGACCCAGTACTTC.